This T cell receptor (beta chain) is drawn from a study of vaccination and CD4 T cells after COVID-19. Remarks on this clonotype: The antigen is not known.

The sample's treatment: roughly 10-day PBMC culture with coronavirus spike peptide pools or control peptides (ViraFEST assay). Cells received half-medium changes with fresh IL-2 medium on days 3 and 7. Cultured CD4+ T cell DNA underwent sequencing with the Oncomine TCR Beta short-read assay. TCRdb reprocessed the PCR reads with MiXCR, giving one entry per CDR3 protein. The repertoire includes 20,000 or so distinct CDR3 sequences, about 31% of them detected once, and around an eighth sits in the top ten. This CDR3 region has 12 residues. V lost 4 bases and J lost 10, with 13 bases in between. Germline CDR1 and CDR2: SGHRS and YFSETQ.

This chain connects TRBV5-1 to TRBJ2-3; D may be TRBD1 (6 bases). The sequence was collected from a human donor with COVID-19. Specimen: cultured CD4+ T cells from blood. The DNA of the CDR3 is TGCGCCAGCAGCCTGGACAGTCCAGCGCAGTATTTT. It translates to CASSLDSPAQYF.